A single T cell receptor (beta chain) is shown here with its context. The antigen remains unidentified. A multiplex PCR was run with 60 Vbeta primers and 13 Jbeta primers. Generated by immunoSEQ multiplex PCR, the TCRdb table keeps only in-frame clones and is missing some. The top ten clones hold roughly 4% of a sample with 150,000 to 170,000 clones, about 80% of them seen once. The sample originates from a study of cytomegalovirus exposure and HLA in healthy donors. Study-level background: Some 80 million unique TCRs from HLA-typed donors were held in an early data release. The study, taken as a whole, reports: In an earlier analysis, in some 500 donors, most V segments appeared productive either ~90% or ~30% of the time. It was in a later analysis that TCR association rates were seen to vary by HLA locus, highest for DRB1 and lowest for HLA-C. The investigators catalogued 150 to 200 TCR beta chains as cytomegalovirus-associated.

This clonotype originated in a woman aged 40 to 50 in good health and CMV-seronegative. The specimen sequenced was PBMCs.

The DNA for the CDR3 is TGTGCCAGCAACAAAGGCGACAGGGTGATCGGTGGCTACACCTTC. Its protein is CASNKGDRVIGGYTF. This chain links TRBV6-5 with TRBJ1-2; 7 nucleotides line up with TRBD1. CDR1 and CDR2 from the germline V gene are MNHEY and SVGAGI. The CDR3 extends over 15 amino acids. V was pared by 7 bases and J by 7 bases, with 15 bases of the junction left unmatched.